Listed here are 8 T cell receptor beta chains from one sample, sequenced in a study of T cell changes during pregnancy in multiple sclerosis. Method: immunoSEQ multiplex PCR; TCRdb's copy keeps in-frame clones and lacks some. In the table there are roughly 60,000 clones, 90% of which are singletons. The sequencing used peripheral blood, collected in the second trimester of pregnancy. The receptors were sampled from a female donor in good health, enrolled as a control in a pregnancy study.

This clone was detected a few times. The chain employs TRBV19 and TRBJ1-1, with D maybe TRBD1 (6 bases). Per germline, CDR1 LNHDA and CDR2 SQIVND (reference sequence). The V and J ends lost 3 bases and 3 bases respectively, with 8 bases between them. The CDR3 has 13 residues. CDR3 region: CASSMGGHTEAFF. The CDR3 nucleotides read TGTGCCAGTAGTATGGGGGGGCACACTGAAGCTTTCTTT.

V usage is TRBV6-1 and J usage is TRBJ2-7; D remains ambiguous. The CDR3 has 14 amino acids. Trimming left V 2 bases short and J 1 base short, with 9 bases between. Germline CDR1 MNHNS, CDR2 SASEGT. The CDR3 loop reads CASSETTQSYEQYF. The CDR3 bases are TGTGCCAGCAGTGAAACGACTCAGTCCTACGAGCAGTACTTC.

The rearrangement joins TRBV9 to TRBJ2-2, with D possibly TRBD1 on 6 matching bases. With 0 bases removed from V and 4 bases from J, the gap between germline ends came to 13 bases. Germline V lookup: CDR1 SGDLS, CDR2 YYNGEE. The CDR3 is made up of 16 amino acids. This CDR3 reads CASSVAGQGRTGELFF. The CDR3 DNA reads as TGTGCCAGCAGCGTAGCTGGCCAGGGGCGCACCGGGGAGCTGTTTTTT.

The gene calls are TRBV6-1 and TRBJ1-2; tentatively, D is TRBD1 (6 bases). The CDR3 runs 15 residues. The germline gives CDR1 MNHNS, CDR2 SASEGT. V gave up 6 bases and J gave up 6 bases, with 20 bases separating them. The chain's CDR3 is CASSVVQGRGNGYTF. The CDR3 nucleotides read TGTGCCAGCAGCGTCGTTCAGGGGCGAGGGAATGGCTACACCTTC.

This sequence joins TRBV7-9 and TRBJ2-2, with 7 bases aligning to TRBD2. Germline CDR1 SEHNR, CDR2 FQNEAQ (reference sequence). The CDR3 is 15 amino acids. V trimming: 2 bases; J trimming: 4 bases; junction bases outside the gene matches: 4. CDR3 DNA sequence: TGTGCCAGCAGCTTATGGGACTACTCCACCGGGGAGCTGTTTTTT. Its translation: CASSLWDYSTGELFF.

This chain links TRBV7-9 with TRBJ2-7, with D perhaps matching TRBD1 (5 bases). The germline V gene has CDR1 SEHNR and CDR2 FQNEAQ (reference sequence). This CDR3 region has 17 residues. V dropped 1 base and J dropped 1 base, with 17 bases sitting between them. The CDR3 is CASSLESSQGYSYEQYF. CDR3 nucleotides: TGTGCCAGCAGCTTAGAGTCGTCGCAGGGTTATTCCTACGAGCAGTACTTC.

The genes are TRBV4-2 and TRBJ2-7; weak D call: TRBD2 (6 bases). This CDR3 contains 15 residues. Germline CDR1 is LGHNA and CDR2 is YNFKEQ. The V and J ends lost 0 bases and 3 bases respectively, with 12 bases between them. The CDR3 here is CASSQDHMTSYEQYF. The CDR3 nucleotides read TGTGCCAGCAGCCAAGATCATATGACTAGCTACGAGCAGTACTTC.

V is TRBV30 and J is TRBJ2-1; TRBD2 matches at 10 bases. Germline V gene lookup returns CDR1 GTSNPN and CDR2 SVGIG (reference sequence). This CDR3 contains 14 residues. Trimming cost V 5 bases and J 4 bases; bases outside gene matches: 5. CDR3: CAWLTSGAYNEQFF. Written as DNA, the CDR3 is TGTGCCTGGCTAACTAGCGGGGCTTACAATGAGCAGTTCTTC.